These 28 T cell receptor beta chains were all obtained from the same sample, sequenced in a study of blood T cell repertoires in COVID-19. The assay was immunoSEQ multiplex PCR, and TCRdb's table has in-frame clones only and misses some. The sample carries more than 300,000 clones, 87% recorded once. Sequencing input: peripheral blood. Source of these receptors: a woman aged 50 to 60 with COVID-19, enrolled during active disease.

This clone was recorded only once. The V gene is TRBV13, the J gene TRBJ1-2, with D possibly being TRBD1 (6 bases). CDR3 size: 15 residues. V was shortened by 6 bases and J by 7 bases, with 21 bases between the two germline ends. Germline V gene data show CDR1 as PRHDT and CDR2 as FYEKMQ (reference sequence). CDR3 protein: CASSVNGQPEGGYTF. In nucleotides, the CDR3 is TGTGCCAGCAGTGTCAATGGACAGCCTGAAGGTGGCTACACCTTC.

The chain joins TRBV9 to TRBJ1-2; D is undetermined. The CDR3 runs to 12 residues. V lost 5 bases and J lost 5, with 10 bases in between. The V gene's germline CDR1 is SGDLS and CDR2 YYNGEE. CDR3 region: CASSKLLYGYTF. CDR3 coding DNA: TGTGCCAGCAGTAAGCTCCTTTATGGCTACACCTTC. The whole variable domain, filled in from reference TRBV9 and TRBJ1-2, reads DSGVTQTPKHLITATGQRVTLRCSPRSGDLSVYWYQQSLDQGLQFLIQYYNGEERAKGNILERFSAQQFPDLHSELNLSSLELGDSALYFCASSKLLYGYTFGSGTRLTVV.

This CDR3 is CASSLRTGLGEQYF. The CDR3 nucleotides read TGTGCCAGCAGCCTACGGACAGGGTTAGGCGAGCAGTACTTC. The rearrangement uses TRBV13 and TRBJ2-7, with 8 positions matching TRBD1. The CDR3 sequence is 14 residues long. Germline CDR1 is PRHDT and CDR2 is FYEKMQ (reference sequence). Trimming removed 5 bases from V and 6 bases from J; junction bases left unmatched: 9.

V gene TRBV5-1 combines with J gene TRBJ2-7, with 13 nucleotides matching TRBD2. This CDR3 spans 14 amino acids. Germline assignment: CDR1 SGHRS and CDR2 YFSETQ. With V trimmed by 7 bases and J by 5 bases, 6 bases remained unmatched. The CDR3: CASQLLAGGDEQYF. For the CDR3, the DNA is TGCGCCAGCCAACTACTAGCGGGAGGGGACGAGCAGTACTTC.

The chain has TRBV13 and TRBJ1-1; TRBD1 matches at 8 bases. Germline lookup yields CDR1 PRHDT and CDR2 FYEKMQ (reference sequence). This CDR3 has 12 residues. The junction had 6 bases not matched to a gene; V was cut back by 4 bases and J by 11 bases. The CDR3 nucleotides read TGTGCCAGCAGCTCCAGGACAGGGCGGGCTTTCTTT. It yields the protein CASSSRTGRAFF. Variable domain in full (rest from reference TRBV13 and TRBJ1-1): AAGVIQSPRHLIKEKRETATLKCYPIPRHDTVYWYQQGPGQDPQFLISFYEKMQSDKGSIPDRFSAQQFSDYHSELNMSSLELGDSALYFCASSSRTGRAFFGQGTRLTVV.

V usage is TRBV18 and J usage is TRBJ1-5; the D gene is possibly TRBD1 (6 bases). CDR1 is KGHSH, CDR2 LQKENI, per germline. The CDR3 extends over 16 amino acids. V was cut by 0 bases and J by 5 bases, with 14 bases left in between. This CDR3 is CASSPPSGGLDQPQHF. DNA of the CDR3: TGTGCCAGCTCACCACCGTCGGGGGGGCTGGATCAGCCCCAGCATTTT.

The count of this clone is one. This rearrangement joins TRBV29-1 to TRBJ1-1, with D possibly matching TRBD1 (6 bases). Germline V gives CDR1 SQVTM, CDR2 ANQGSEA. The germline V and J ends were trimmed by 6 bases and 4 bases, with 21 bases remaining between them. This CDR3 is built from 15 residues. CDR3 sequence: CSVRGGEGLSTEAFF. CDR3 DNA sequence: TGCAGCGTCCGAGGGGGGGAGGGACTAAGCACTGAAGCTTTCTTT.

The chain carries TRBV25-1 and TRBJ1-2; 9 bases line up with TRBD1. The CDR3 extends over 14 amino acids. Losses at the gene ends were 5 bases for V and 8 bases for J; bases not matched to a gene: 9. Looked up from germline, CDR1 is MGHDK and CDR2 is SYGVNS. For the CDR3, the DNA is TGTGCCAGCAGTTCCGGGACAGGGAGAAACGGCTACACCTTC. It translates to CASSSGTGRNGYTF.

This chain joins TRBV11-2 and TRBJ2-7; 8 bases are shared with TRBD2. This CDR3 has 17 amino acids. Germline V gene data show CDR1 as SGHAT and CDR2 as FQNNGV. V was clipped by 3 bases and J by 2 bases; unmatched bases: 12. In DNA, the CDR3 is TGTGCCAGCAGCTTGGTTGGGGCGGGAGGCCTTACCTACGAGCAGTACTTC. Its translation is CASSLVGAGGLTYEQYF.

This clone was seen once. The J gene is TRBJ1-5, the V gene TRBV6-2 or TRBV6-3; possibly TRBD1 for D (5 bases). Germline V CDR1 and CDR2: MNHEY, SVGEGT. The CDR3 is made up of 15 amino acids. V dropped 4 bases and J dropped 8 bases, with 18 bases sitting between them. CDR3 DNA: TGTGCCAGCAGTTCCCCCGGACGCGGGGGAGAGCCCCAGCATTTT. It specifies CASSSPGRGGEPQHF.

This rearrangement joins TRBV19 to TRBJ2-5; TRBD2 agrees at 11 bases. This CDR3 is 18 amino acids long. Germline lookup yields CDR1 LNHDA and CDR2 SQIVND (reference sequence). After removal of 1 base from V and 0 bases from J, the junction contained 7 bases not matched to a gene. For the CDR3, the DNA is TGTGCCAGTAGTATAGGAGGGGGGGGACTAGCGGACCAAGAGACCCAGTACTTC. This codes for CASSIGGGGLADQETQYF.

The CDR3 sequence is CASSLDWNTGELFF. CDR3 coding DNA: TGTGCCAGCAGCTTGGACTGGAACACCGGGGAGCTGTTTTTT. The V and J genes are TRBV7-9 and TRBJ2-2; D possibly corresponds to TRBD2 (5 bases). Germline-derived CDR1 and CDR2 are SEHNR and FQNEAQ (reference sequence). V was trimmed by 3 bases and J by 1 base, leaving 6 bases between them. The CDR3 loop spans 14 amino acids.

This clone has just a few counts. The chain is built from TRBV19 and TRBJ2-1; TRBD1 might be the D (6 bases). Per the germline V gene, CDR1 is LNHDA and CDR2 is SQIVND (reference sequence). This CDR3 comprises 16 residues. V was clipped by 5 bases and J by 2 bases, with 16 bases between them. The CDR3 is CASSPRRQGTYNEQFF. CDR3 coding DNA: TGTGCCAGTAGTCCTCGGAGGCAGGGGACCTACAATGAGCAGTTCTTC.

The gene calls are TRBV9 and TRBJ1-2; D perhaps matches TRBD1 (6 bases). The length of the CDR3 is 15 residues. CDR1 and CDR2 (germline): SGDLS, YYNGEE. Trimming took 0 bases from V and 4 from J, leaving 13 bases between them. DNA for the CDR3: TGTGCCAGCAGCGTAGGTGGGGGCGGGTTCTATGGCTACACCTTC. Its translation is CASSVGGGGFYGYTF.

As regards this clone: Germline is not matched at one junction end, which may reflect a read error. V and J are TRBV7-7 and TRBJ2-2; possible D gene TRBD2, 5 bases. The CDR3 extends over 14 amino acids. Germline V gives CDR1 SSHAT, CDR2 FNYEAQ (reference sequence). CDR3 sequence: CASKASFNTGELFF. CDR3 DNA: TGTGCTAGCAAGGCTAGCTTCAACACCGGGGAGCTGTTTTTT.

The chain couples TRBV5-8 to TRBJ1-5; 9 positions match TRBD1. This CDR3 spans 17 amino acids. V was clipped by 0 bases and J by 0 bases; unmatched bases: 4. Germline-derived CDR1 and CDR2 are SGHTS and YDEGEE. The DNA of the CDR3 is TGTGCCAGCAGCTTGGGGGACAGGGCTTATAGCAATCAGCCCCAGCATTTT. Encoded protein: CASSLGDRAYSNQPQHF. The whole variable domain, filled in from reference TRBV5-8 and TRBJ1-5, reads EAGVTQSPTHLIKTRGQQATLRCSPISGHTSVYWYQQALGLGLQFLLWYDEGEERNRGNFPPRFSGRQFPNYSSELNVNALELEDSALYLCASSLGDRAYSNQPQHFGDGTRLSIL.

This clone was counted between two and nine times. The rearrangement joins TRBV5-4 to TRBJ2-1; 12 bases agree with TRBD2. V gave up 3 bases and J gave up 7 bases; unmatched junction bases: 8. Germline CDR1 and CDR2: SGHNT and YYREEE (reference sequence). The CDR3 length is 16 residues. The DNA for the CDR3 is TGTGCCAGCAGCTCCGAACTAGCGGGAGGAAGAAATGAGCAGTTCTTC. The encoded protein is CASSSELAGGRNEQFF. Full variable domain (missing parts from reference TRBV5-4 and TRBJ2-1): ETGVTQSPTHLIKTRGQQVTLRCSSQSGHNTVSWYQQALGQGPQFIFQYYREEENGRGNFPPRFSGLQFPNYSSELNVNALELDDSALYLCASSSELAGGRNEQFFGPGTRLTVL.

This clone was counted a few times. The sample carries other DNA sequences with the same CDR3. The J gene is TRBJ1-1, the V gene TRBV5-1; D is perhaps TRBD1 (6 bases). The CDR3 sequence is 16 residues long. Between the trimmed V and J ends, which lost 4 bases and 0 bases, there was a span of 16 bases. Germline loops: CDR1 SGHRS, CDR2 YFSETQ. This CDR3 is CASSPTPGQMNTEAFF. For the CDR3, the DNA is TGCGCCAGCAGCCCAACTCCGGGACAAATGAACACTGAAGCTTTCTTT. Together with reference TRBV5-1 and TRBJ1-1, the CDR3 gives the full variable domain: KAGVTQTPRYLIKTRGQQVTLSCSPISGHRSVSWYQQTPGQGLQFLFEYFSETQRNKGNFPGRFSGRQFSNSRSEMNVSTLELGDSALYLCASSPTPGQMNTEAFFGQGTRLTVV.

The chain recombines TRBV20-1 with TRBJ2-7; D perhaps matches TRBD1 (5 bases). CDR3 length equals 10 residues. CDR1 is DFQATT and CDR2 is SNEGSKA in the germline V gene (reference sequence). Trimming pared 3 bases from V and 8 bases from J, leaving 8 bases between. CDR3 in DNA: TGCAGTGCTAGTGCAGGGCAGCAGTACTTC. Translating it yields CSASAGQQYF.

J is TRBJ2-5 and V is TRBV13; weak D call: TRBD1 (6 bases). The germline V gene encodes CDR1 PRHDT and CDR2 FYEKMQ (reference sequence). V was clipped by 5 bases and J by 2 bases, with 9 bases between them. The CDR3 spans 13 residues. This chain's CDR3 is CASSRDIQETQYF. Written as DNA, the CDR3 is TGTGCCAGCAGCCGGGACATTCAAGAGACCCAGTACTTC.

The genes are TRBV15 and TRBJ2-7; maybe TRBD2 (7 bases). The germline V gene has CDR1 LNHNV and CDR2 YYDKDF (reference sequence). The V end lost 5 bases, the J end lost 1 base, and 18 bases lay between the germline ends. CDR3 size: 16 residues. The CDR3 reads CATSSRGGGLSYEQYF. The CDR3 nucleotides read TGTGCCACCAGCTCACGAGGGGGAGGGCTTTCCTACGAGCAGTACTTC.

CDR3 sequence (DNA): TGTGCCACCAGCAGAGGATTACGGGGATCGGTGAACACTGAAGCTTTCTTT. This translates into CATSRGLRGSVNTEAFF. The J gene is TRBJ1-1, the V gene TRBV15; D not resolved. With 1 base removed from V and 0 bases from J, the gap between germline ends came to 15 bases. Germline CDR1 is LNHNV and CDR2 is YYDKDF (reference sequence). This CDR3 region has 17 residues.

The chain links TRBV18 to TRBJ2-2, with 9 bases fitting TRBD2. The germline CDR1 and CDR2 sequences are KGHSH and LQKENI. The CDR3 is 17 amino acids. The J segment lost 0 bases and the V segment lost 1 base, leaving 3 bases of the junction unmatched. CDR3: CASSPLAGGANTGELFF. CDR3 bases: TGTGCCAGCTCACCACTGGCGGGAGGGGCGAACACCGGGGAGCTGTTTTTT.

J is TRBJ2-3 and V is TRBV18; 13 bases match TRBD2. After removal of 3 bases from V and 6 bases from J, the junction contained 15 bases not matched to a gene. Germline V gene lookup returns CDR1 KGHSH and CDR2 LQKENI. The CDR3 contains 19 residues. The CDR3 spells CASSPAGLAGVPSGDTQYF. DNA of the CDR3: TGTGCCAGCTCACCGGCCGGACTAGCGGGAGTACCAAGTGGGGATACGCAGTATTTT.

The chain employs TRBV29-1 and TRBJ2-7, with 9 bases matching TRBD1. This CDR3 has 14 residues. Germline CDR1 is SQVTM and CDR2 is ANQGSEA. Trimming removed 2 bases from V and 4 bases from J; junction bases left unmatched: 6. The CDR3 DNA sequence: TGCAGCGTTGAATCGGGACAGGGACAATACGAGCAGTACTTC. Translating gives CSVESGQGQYEQYF.

This clone appeared once. The chain couples TRBV5-1 to TRBJ2-5, with 10 bases aligning to TRBD2. CDR1 SGHRS and CDR2 YFSETQ come from the germline V gene. The CDR3 consists of 16 residues. Trimming removed 0 bases from V and 5 bases from J; junction bases left unmatched: 7. Here the CDR3 reads CASSLDSGRTLETQYF. CDR3 sequence (DNA): TGCGCCAGCAGCTTGGATAGCGGGAGGACGCTGGAGACCCAGTACTTC. Full variable domain (missing parts from reference TRBV5-1 and TRBJ2-5): KAGVTQTPRYLIKTRGQQVTLSCSPISGHRSVSWYQQTPGQGLQFLFEYFSETQRNKGNFPGRFSGRQFSNSRSEMNVSTLELGDSALYLCASSLDSGRTLETQYFGPGTRLLVL.

The chain couples TRBV24-1 to TRBJ2-5; TRBD2 aligns across 7 bases. This CDR3 comprises 15 residues. The trim removed 5 bases at V and 4 bases at J, leaving 9 bases unmatched. Germline values: CDR1 KGHDR, CDR2 SFDVKD. DNA for the CDR3: TGTGCCACCAGTGGCTCTAGCGGAGTCGGAGAGACCCAGTACTTC. Amino acid sequence: CATSGSSGVGETQYF.

Of note for this clone: Other DNA sequences from this sample encode an identical CDR3 as well. The DNA of the CDR3 is TGTGCCAGCAGTCGGGGGACCGAAGCTTTCTTT. It codes for CASSRGTEAFF. This chain connects TRBV25-1 to TRBJ1-1, with D possibly being TRBD1 (5 bases). The CDR3 has 11 residues. The V end was cut by 5 bases, the J end by 8 bases, with 9 bases between. Germline CDR1 reads MGHDK; CDR2 reads SYGVNS.